One and the same sample provided the 32 T cell receptor beta chains below, sequenced in a study of shared clonotypes between healthy human individuals. Terminally differentiated effector memory CD45RA+ cells were left out of the naive CD8 fraction, which was CD45RO-negative and positively selected for CCR7. TCRdb keeps only in-frame clones here, not all; method: immunoSEQ multiplex PCR. Counted here are about 2.1 million clones, approximately 94% occurring once; the ten biggest clones make up more than 1.5%. The sequenced sample was naive CD8+ T cells from PBMCs. Receptor source: a man between 18 and 35 years old in good health. Some clones in this sample may be carry-over from other donors' samples.

This chain joins TRBV7-3 and TRBJ2-1; D is possibly TRBD2 (6 bases). Trimming cost V 5 bases and J 9 bases, with 26 bases left between them. Germline lookup yields CDR1 SGHTA and CDR2 FQGTGA. The CDR3 sequence is 17 residues long. CDR3 in amino acids: CASSQSISGGRPGEQFF. CDR3 nucleotide sequence: TGTGCCAGCAGCCAGTCTATTAGCGGAGGGCGACCGGGTGAGCAGTTCTTC.

The chain recombines TRBV28 with TRBJ1-2; D is uncertain. Trimming pared 5 bases from V and 5 bases from J, leaving 15 bases between. Germline V gives CDR1 MDHEN, CDR2 SYDVKM. The CDR3 consists of 14 residues. CDR3 loop: CASSQHVTGYGYTF. The CDR3 DNA follows: TGTGCCAGCAGTCAGCATGTCACCGGGTATGGCTACACCTTC.

CDR3 sequence: CASSLGLAAPTDTQYF. The CDR3 DNA sequence: TGTGCCAGCAGCTTAGGGCTAGCGGCCCCCACAGATACGCAGTATTTT. This rearrangement joins TRBV11-2 to TRBJ2-3; TRBD2 matches 7 bases. V shed 1 base and J 2 bases; nucleotides not matched to a gene: 6. The germline V gene encodes CDR1 SGHAT and CDR2 FQNNGV. This CDR3 is 16 amino acids long.

V and J are TRBV19 and TRBJ1-5; D gene uncertain. This CDR3 spans 16 amino acids. From germline, CDR1 is LNHDA and CDR2 SQIVND (reference sequence). Trimming pared 3 bases from V and 0 bases from J, leaving 12 bases between. The CDR3: CASSMKVFYSNQPQHF. The CDR3 DNA follows: TGTGCCAGTAGTATGAAGGTCTTCTATAGCAATCAGCCCCAGCATTTT.

This clone was observed once. The chain employs TRBV4-2 and TRBJ1-5; D is possibly TRBD1 (5 bases). This CDR3 is 15 amino acids long. Germline V gene lookup returns CDR1 LGHNA and CDR2 YNFKEQ. V dropped 0 bases and J dropped 1 base, with 7 bases sitting between them. CDR3 protein: CASSQDEGSNQPQHF. The CDR3 DNA reads as TGTGCCAGCAGCCAAGACGAGGGGAGCAATCAGCCCCAGCATTTT.

This chain connects TRBV15 to TRBJ2-5; no clear D gene. The CDR3 covers 14 residues. Deletions cut 4 bases from V and 1 base from J, with 10 bases between. Per germline, CDR1 LNHNV and CDR2 YYDKDF (reference sequence). The CDR3 region is CATSKAVTQETQYF. As DNA, the CDR3 is TGTGCCACCAGCAAGGCCGTGACCCAAGAGACCCAGTACTTC.

This clone was seen a single time. The J gene is TRBJ2-5, the V gene TRBV9; 9 positions agree with TRBD2. The CDR3 extends over 17 amino acids. V trimming: 2 bases; J trimming: 5 bases; junction bases outside the gene matches: 13. Germline V gene sequence: CDR1 SGDLS, CDR2 YYNGEE. The CDR3 DNA reads as TGTGCCAGCAGCGTTGAGGGGAATAGCGGGAGTGTGGAGACCCAGTACTTC. Its protein is CASSVEGNSGSVETQYF.

The chain employs TRBV7-9 and TRBJ2-7; perhaps TRBD2 as D (6 bases). Trimming stripped 5 bases from V and 3 bases from J, with 23 bases between. The CDR3 contains 17 residues. Germline V lookup: CDR1 SEHNR, CDR2 FQNEAQ (reference sequence). CDR3 DNA sequence: TGTGCCAGCAGCGCGGGACTCACTGAGGCGGACCGCTACGAGCAGTACTTC. The encoded protein is CASSAGLTEADRYEQYF.

The genes are TRBV15 and TRBJ1-5, with D perhaps TRBD1 (5 bases). CDR3 length: 14 residues. CDR1 LNHNV and CDR2 YYDKDF come from the germline V gene (reference sequence). With 5 bases removed from V and 3 bases from J, the gap between germline ends came to 11 bases. The CDR3 loop is CATSGDRFNQPQHF. The CDR3 region has the DNA TGTGCCACCAGCGGCGACAGATTCAATCAGCCCCAGCATTTT.

V usage is TRBV29-1 and J usage is TRBJ2-5; 10 nucleotides align to TRBD1. The J call may be wrong; the DNA end is better matched by TRBJ2-7. The CDR3 extends over 14 amino acids. Germline-derived CDR1 and CDR2 are SQVTM and ANQGSEA. The CDR3 sequence is CSVDRTGGGYEQYF. In DNA form, the CDR3 reads TGCAGCGTTGATCGGACAGGGGGAGGCTACGAGCAGTACTTC.

This chain joins TRBV9 and TRBJ2-1, with a weak D call TRBD1 (6 bases). Trimming left V 2 bases short and J 5 bases short, with 14 bases between. The CDR3 runs to 15 residues. CDR1 and CDR2 (germline): SGDLS, YYNGEE. The CDR3 protein is CASSVSTGQDNEQFF. The CDR3 DNA reads TGTGCCAGCAGCGTCTCAACAGGGCAGGACAATGAGCAGTTCTTC. Together with reference TRBV9 and TRBJ2-1, the CDR3 gives the full variable domain: DSGVTQTPKHLITATGQRVTLRCSPRSGDLSVYWYQQSLDQGLQFLIQYYNGEERAKGNILERFSAQQFPDLHSELNLSSLELGDSALYFCASSVSTGQDNEQFFGPGTRLTVL.

The V and J genes are TRBV5-8 and TRBJ2-6; no definite D call. Trimming removed 2 bases from V and 3 bases from J, with 9 bases in between. This CDR3 has 15 amino acids. Germline V gene lookup returns CDR1 SGHTS and CDR2 YDEGEE. In DNA form, the CDR3 reads TGTGCCAGCAGCTTCTCTAGTCTTGGGGCCAACGTCCTGACTTTC. The encoded protein is CASSFSSLGANVLTF.

On this clone itself: Other nucleotide sequences in the sample specify the same CDR3. This chain links TRBV30 with TRBJ1-1, with D uncertain. Germline assignment: CDR1 GTSNPN and CDR2 SVGIG (reference sequence). V lost 0 bases, J lost 1 base, and 6 bases lay in between. The CDR3 consists of 13 residues. CDR3 nucleotides: TGTGCCTGGAGTGTAACGCAGAACACTGAAGCTTTCTTT. Protein sequence: CAWSVTQNTEAFF.

As concerns this clone: Other DNA sequences of this sample code for an identical CDR3. This chain connects TRBV4-1 to TRBJ1-1; TRBD1 might be the D (5 bases). The length of the CDR3 is 14 residues. V lost 1 base, J lost 0 bases, and 6 bases lay in between. The germline CDR1 and CDR2 sequences are MGHRA and YSYEKL. DNA of the CDR3: TGCGCCAGCAGCCAAGGCAGGGTGAACACTGAAGCTTTCTTT. Residues: CASSQGRVNTEAFF.

The V call is TRBV6-5, the J call TRBJ2-2; possible D gene TRBD2, 5 bases. Germline loops: CDR1 MNHEY, CDR2 SVGAGI. The CDR3 spans 12 residues. V lost 6 bases to trimming and J lost 6 bases, with 8 bases between them. The CDR3 region has the DNA TGTGCCAGCAGCTGGAGGTCCGGGGAGCTGTTTTTT. It codes for CASSWRSGELFF.

This rearrangement joins TRBV13 to TRBJ2-3; 8 positions match TRBD2. This CDR3 has 16 amino acids. V trimming: 1 base; J trimming: 0 bases; junction bases outside the gene matches: 3. Germline CDR1 PRHDT, CDR2 FYEKMQ (reference sequence). As DNA, the CDR3 is TGTGCCAGCAGCTTAGAGAGCGGGGGTAGCACAGATACGCAGTATTTT. It specifies CASSLESGGSTDTQYF.

The chain combines TRBV7-2 with TRBJ2-7; D might be TRBD2 (6 bases). V shed 5 bases and J shed 2 bases, with 22 bases lying between them. CDR3 length equals 17 residues. Germline CDR1 SGHTA, CDR2 FQGNSA. The CDR3 sequence is CASSHLNRDSIPYEQYF. The CDR3, as DNA: TGTGCCAGCAGCCACCTGAACCGGGACTCCATACCCTACGAGCAGTACTTC.

The V call is TRBV5-4, the J call TRBJ2-5; TRBD1 or TRBD2 may be the D gene (6 bases each). The germline V gene has CDR1 SGHNT and CDR2 YYREEE (reference sequence). Trimming shortened V by 5 bases and J by 2 bases, and 22 bases separated the two germline ends. This CDR3 spans 17 amino acids. The CDR3 DNA sequence: TGTGCCAGCAGTACCGTACTCGGGGGCGTGGGGCAAGAGACCCAGTACTTC. This translates into CASSTVLGGVGQETQYF.

The chain combines TRBV12-5 with TRBJ2-1, with D possibly TRBD2 on 6 matching bases. The CDR3 extends over 16 amino acids. Germline values: CDR1 LGHNT, CDR2 FRNRAP. Trimming stripped 2 bases from V and 7 bases from J, with 18 bases between. This CDR3 is CASGLFSGAQNNEQFF. For the CDR3, the DNA is TGTGCTAGTGGTTTGTTCTCGGGAGCCCAGAATAATGAGCAGTTCTTC. Based on the CDR3 plus reference TRBV12-5 and TRBJ2-1, the full variable domain is DARVTQTPRHKVTEMGQEVTMRCQPILGHNTVFWYRQTMMQGLELLAYFRNRAPLDDSGMPKDRFSAEMPDATLATLKIQPSEPRDSAVYFCASGLFSGAQNNEQFFGPGTRLTVL.

This chain joins TRBV5-8 and TRBJ2-7; 10 bases fit TRBD1. V lost 3 bases and J lost 6; bases outside the gene matches: 6. The germline gives CDR1 SGHTS, CDR2 YDEGEE. The CDR3 is 14 amino acids. The CDR3 protein is CASSSGQGIGEQYF. CDR3 DNA sequence: TGTGCCAGCAGCTCGGGACAGGGGATAGGCGAGCAGTACTTC.

This chain uses TRBV9 with TRBJ1-1; D is possibly TRBD1 (5 bases). V lost 3 bases and J lost 0, with 6 bases in between. From germline, CDR1 is SGDLS and CDR2 YYNGEE. The CDR3 is made up of 13 amino acids. The CDR3 DNA reads as TGTGCCAGCAGCGAACAGGTGAACACTGAAGCTTTCTTT. It translates to CASSEQVNTEAFF.

There are a few counts of this clone. V gene TRBV19 combines with J gene TRBJ1-5, with TRBD1 matching over 7 bases. This CDR3 spans 17 amino acids. The trim removed 4 bases at V and 1 base at J, leaving 10 bases unmatched. CDR1 LNHDA and CDR2 SQIVND come from the germline V gene (reference sequence). The CDR3 reads CASSTWRQGPSNQPQHF. CDR3 nucleotides: TGTGCCAGTAGTACATGGAGACAGGGCCCGAGCAATCAGCCCCAGCATTTT.

This chain connects TRBV7-8 to TRBJ2-7; D call uncertain. V lost 2 bases and J 4 bases, leaving 24 bases between the germline ends. Germline V gene lookup returns CDR1 SGHVS and CDR2 FQNEAQ. The CDR3 covers 18 residues. CDR3 protein: CASSLIRAGRPLFYEQYF. For the CDR3, the DNA is TGTGCCAGCAGCTTAATCCGCGCCGGGCGGCCCCTTTTTTACGAGCAGTACTTC.

The chain carries TRBV7-3 and TRBJ2-2; tentatively, D is TRBD2 (6 bases). CDR1 and CDR2 from the germline V gene are SGHTA and FQGTGA. V lost 0 bases, J lost 1 base, and 9 bases lay in between. CDR3 length: 16 amino acids. CDR3 residues: CASSLTGGKNTGELFF. The CDR3 region has the DNA TGTGCCAGCAGCTTAACAGGCGGGAAGAACACCGGGGAGCTGTTTTTT.

The J gene is TRBJ2-7, the V gene TRBV7-3; 12 nucleotides match TRBD2. V lost 5 bases to trimming and J lost 2 bases; unmatched junction nucleotides: 4. The CDR3 consists of 15 residues. Germline V CDR1 and CDR2: SGHTA, FQGTGA. The CDR3 DNA reads as TGTGCCAGCAGCACAGGACTAGCGGGGACCTACGAGCAGTACTTC. This encodes CASSTGLAGTYEQYF.

V is TRBV5-5 and J is TRBJ2-1; D uncertain. Germline lookup yields CDR1 SGHKS and CDR2 YYEKEE (reference sequence). The ends were cut back, 1 base at V and 3 bases at J, with 14 bases in the middle. This CDR3 has 16 amino acids. The CDR3 region is CASSLLTLYLYNEQFF. Here the CDR3 DNA reads TGTGCCAGCAGCTTGCTGACCCTGTACCTCTACAATGAGCAGTTCTTC.

The rearrangement uses TRBV6-6 and TRBJ2-7; 7 bases agree with TRBD2. The V segment lost 5 bases and the J segment 4 bases; nucleotides outside the gene matches: 8. Germline CDR1 MNHNY, CDR2 SVGAGI (reference sequence). The CDR3 spans 14 residues. CDR3 bases: TGTGCCAGCAGTCTGCGGGAGAACGAGTACGAGCAGTACTTC. It is translated as CASSLRENEYEQYF.

The chain is built from TRBV5-1 and TRBJ2-7; possible D gene TRBD2, 5 bases. Per germline, CDR1 SGHRS and CDR2 YFSETQ. V lost 4 bases and J lost 1, with 21 bases in between. CDR3 length: 17 residues. The CDR3 DNA sequence: TGCGCCAGCAGCCCTTTTTGGCTGGGAGCTCGATCCTACGAGCAGTACTTC. Translated: CASSPFWLGARSYEQYF.

The chain recombines TRBV11-2 with TRBJ1-4, with unresolved D. Trimming removed 8 bases at V and 0 bases at J, with 10 bases between. The CDR3 runs 14 residues. CDR1 is SGHAT and CDR2 is FQNNGV in the germline V gene. The CDR3: CASAGISTNEKLFF. The CDR3 nucleotides read TGTGCCAGCGCCGGGATTTCAACTAATGAAAAACTGTTTTTT.

The chain combines TRBV27 with TRBJ2-7; TRBD2 matches at 10 bases. V lost 5 bases to trimming and J lost 6 bases; unmatched junction nucleotides: 4. From germline, CDR1 is MNHEY and CDR2 SMNVEV (reference sequence). This CDR3 comprises 13 residues. CDR3 sequence (DNA): TGTGCCAGCAGTCCCCGGACTAGCGGCGAGCAGTACTTC. It is translated as CASSPRTSGEQYF.

V and J are TRBV5-1 and TRBJ2-3; D is possibly TRBD1 (5 bases). Trimming took 3 bases from V and 1 from J, leaving 12 bases between them. The CDR3 runs 15 residues. CDR1 and CDR2 from the germline V gene are SGHRS and YFSETQ. The CDR3 DNA is TGCGCCAGCAGCTCTACTTCCAGGGGCACAGATACGCAGTATTTT. It translates to CASSSTSRGTDTQYF. The full variable domain, with the rest looked up from reference TRBV5-1 and TRBJ2-3, is KAGVTQTPRYLIKTRGQQVTLSCSPISGHRSVSWYQQTPGQGLQFLFEYFSETQRNKGNFPGRFSGRQFSNSRSEMNVSTLELGDSALYLCASSSTSRGTDTQYFGPGTRLTVL.

The chain is built from TRBV4-1 and TRBJ1-5; 8 bases fit TRBD1. This CDR3 has 16 residues. In germline, CDR1 is MGHRA, CDR2 YSYEKL. The J segment lost 0 bases and the V segment lost 2 bases, leaving 3 bases of the junction unmatched. The CDR3 protein is CASSQRGQDSNQPQHF. The CDR3 DNA is TGCGCCAGCAGCCAAAGGGGACAGGATAGCAATCAGCCCCAGCATTTT.